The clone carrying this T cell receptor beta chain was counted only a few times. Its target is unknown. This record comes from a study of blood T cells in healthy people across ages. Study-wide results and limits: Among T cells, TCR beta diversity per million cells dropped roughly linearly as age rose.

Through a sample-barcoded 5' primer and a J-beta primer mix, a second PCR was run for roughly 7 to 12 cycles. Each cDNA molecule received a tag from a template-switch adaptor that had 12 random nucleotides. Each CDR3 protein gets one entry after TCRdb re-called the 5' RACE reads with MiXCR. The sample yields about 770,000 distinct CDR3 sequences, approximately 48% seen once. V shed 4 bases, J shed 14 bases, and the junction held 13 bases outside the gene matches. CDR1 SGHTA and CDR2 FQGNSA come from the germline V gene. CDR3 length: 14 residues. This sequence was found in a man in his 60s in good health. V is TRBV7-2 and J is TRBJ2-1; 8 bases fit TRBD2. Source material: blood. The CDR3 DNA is TGTGCCAGCAGCTCGCTCCTTGTTAGCGGGGAAAAGTTCTTC. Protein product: CASSSLLVSGEKFF. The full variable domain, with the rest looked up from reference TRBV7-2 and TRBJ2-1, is GAGVSQSPSNKVTEKGKDVELRCDPISGHTALYWYRQSLGQGLEFLIYFQGNSAPDKSGLPSDRFSAERTGGSVSTLTIQRTQQEDSAVYLCASSSLLVSGEKFFGPGTRLTVL.